This T cell receptor (beta chain) was recorded in a study of T cell responses to AZD1222 COVID-19 vaccine. The CDR3 has 13 residues. The germline V gene encodes CDR1 MNHEY and CDR2 SVGEGT. V lost 4 bases and J lost 9, with 13 bases in between. The method was immunoSEQ multiplex PCR; TCRdb's version includes in-frame clones alone and lacks a portion of them. The table lists under 150,000 clones, about 90% of them singletons, with about 5.9% in the top ten. This clone was seen once. Its specificity is not known. Whole-study findings and limits: Of spike-specific TCRs, nearly half reportedly target regions left unmutated in variants. Dominant at 160-218 and 743-854, vaccine-associated CD4 TCRs also spanned spike.

The receptor was derived from an adult in good health. The specimen was peripheral blood, collected on day 0 of AZD1222 vaccination. This sequence joins TRBV6-2 or TRBV6-3 and TRBJ2-1; D possibly corresponds to TRBD1 (5 bases). DNA for the CDR3: TGTGCCAGCAGTTCAAGGGGAATAGGTGAGCAGTTCTTC. Amino acids: CASSSRGIGEQFF.